Below, 30 T cell receptor beta chains from the same sample are listed, as sequenced in a study of shared clonotypes between healthy human individuals. Clones were read by immunoSEQ multiplex PCR, and TCRdb kept only the in-frame ones, dropping some. The top ten hold about 0.39% of the sample, which has approximately 2.1 million clones, 93% seen once. Sequencing input: naive CD4+ T cells from PBMCs. Subset meaning: CD45RA+ positively selected. Every receptor here comes from a man younger than 35 in good health. Some clones in this sample may be carry-over from other donors' samples.

The chain carries TRBV5-1 and TRBJ1-1; perhaps TRBD1 as D (6 bases). This CDR3 has 16 residues. Trimming removed 3 bases from V and 6 bases from J, with 21 bases in between. Germline-derived CDR1 and CDR2 are SGHRS and YFSETQ. The CDR3 loop is CASSSLGATPVAEAFF. The CDR3 coding sequence is TGCGCCAGCAGCTCTTTGGGGGCCACCCCGGTCGCTGAAGCTTTCTTT.

This chain uses TRBV29-1 with TRBJ2-5, with D perhaps matching TRBD2 (6 bases). Trimming left V 8 bases short and J 0 bases short, with 19 bases between. The germline gives CDR1 SQVTM, CDR2 ANQGSEA. The CDR3 runs to 15 residues. Written as DNA, the CDR3 is TGCAGCTTCTCAGGAGGGCCCCCGTACCAAGAGACCCAGTACTTC. The encoded protein is CSFSGGPPYQETQYF.

V is TRBV2 and J is TRBJ2-3; 11 positions agree with TRBD2. The CDR3 extends over 15 amino acids. Germline CDR1 SNHLY, CDR2 FYNNEI. With V trimmed by 4 bases and J by 4 bases, 4 bases remained unmatched. CDR3 loop: CASSGSGRGPDTQYF. The CDR3 nucleotides read TGTGCCAGCAGTGGTAGCGGGAGGGGCCCAGATACGCAGTATTTT.

The chain uses TRBV6-1 and TRBJ1-2, with D unclear. The V gene lost 10 bases and the J gene lost 1 base, with 10 bases spanning the gap. Germline V gene sequence: CDR1 MNHNS, CDR2 SASEGT. This CDR3 is 12 amino acids long. CDR3 amino acids: CANRWDNYGYTF. The CDR3 bases are TGTGCCAACCGGTGGGATAACTATGGCTACACCTTC.

V and J are TRBV10-2 and TRBJ1-3; D perhaps matches TRBD1 (5 bases). Germline CDR1 and CDR2: WSHSY and SAAADI. This CDR3 has 15 amino acids. The V gene lost 8 bases and the J gene lost 0 bases, with 14 bases spanning the gap. The CDR3: CASGGGEYSGNTIYF. As DNA, the CDR3 is TGCGCCAGCGGGGGAGGGGAGTACTCTGGAAACACCATATATTTT.

This clone was seen only once. The J gene is TRBJ2-7, the V gene TRBV9; 7 positions match TRBD2. J was trimmed by 3 bases and V by 0 bases; bases with no gene match: 3. The CDR3 extends over 14 amino acids. Germline V gene sequence: CDR1 SGDLS, CDR2 YYNGEE. CDR3 amino acids: CASSVGEGRYEQYF. Written as DNA, the CDR3 is TGTGCCAGCAGCGTAGGGGAGGGGCGCTACGAGCAGTACTTC. The whole variable domain, filled in from reference TRBV9 and TRBJ2-7, reads DSGVTQTPKHLITATGQRVTLRCSPRSGDLSVYWYQQSLDQGLQFLIQYYNGEERAKGNILERFSAQQFPDLHSELNLSSLELGDSALYFCASSVGEGRYEQYFGPGTRLTVT.

The chain carries TRBV28 and TRBJ1-5; D may be TRBD1 (5 bases). Trimming pared 6 bases from V and 6 bases from J, leaving 15 bases between. Germline V gene lookup returns CDR1 MDHEN and CDR2 SYDVKM. The CDR3 contains 14 residues. In nucleotides, the CDR3 is TGTGCCAGCAGGTGGCTGGAAGGGGCTCAGCCCCAGCATTTT. Translating gives CASRWLEGAQPQHF.

V gene TRBV5-1 combines with J gene TRBJ1-3; the D is unclear. The CDR3 sequence is 14 residues long. Between the trimmed V and J ends, which lost 2 bases and 0 bases, there was a span of 6 bases. Germline CDR1 reads SGHRS; CDR2 reads YFSETQ. For the CDR3, the DNA is TGCGCCAGCAGCTTCGGACTCTCTGGAAACACCATATATTTT. Its protein is CASSFGLSGNTIYF.

The rearrangement joins TRBV7-8 to TRBJ2-1; 9 positions agree with TRBD2. The germline V gene encodes CDR1 SGHVS and CDR2 FQNEAQ. After removal of 3 bases from V and 8 bases from J, the junction contained 17 bases not matched to a gene. The CDR3 has 18 residues. The chain's CDR3 is CASSFPPRRAGGPDEQFF. The DNA for the CDR3 is TGTGCCAGCAGCTTCCCTCCTCGCCGGGCGGGAGGGCCAGATGAGCAGTTCTTC.

V and J are TRBV27 and TRBJ2-3; 11 positions agree with TRBD2. Trimming cost V 3 bases and J 1 base; bases outside gene matches: 9. This CDR3 has 18 amino acids. Germline V CDR1 and CDR2: MNHEY, SMNVEV (reference sequence). CDR3 coding DNA: TGTGCCAGCAGTTTCCGACTAGCGGGGAGGGGAGGCACAGATACGCAGTATTTT. Residues: CASSFRLAGRGGTDTQYF.

The chain is built from TRBV6-5 and TRBJ2-5; 9 nucleotides align to TRBD1. The tail of the sequence fits TRBJ2-7 better, so the J call may be wrong. This CDR3 comprises 14 residues. Germline V gene lookup returns CDR1 MNHEY and CDR2 SVGAGI. The CDR3 coding sequence is TGTGCCAGCAGTTACAGGGACAGGGACTACGAGCAGTACTTC. Translating it yields CASSYRDRDYEQYF.

The count of this clone is one. The J gene is TRBJ2-1, the V gene TRBV7-9, with 7 bases matching TRBD2. V trimming: 1 base; J trimming: 7 bases; junction bases outside the gene matches: 7. This CDR3 contains 15 residues. Germline lookup yields CDR1 SEHNR and CDR2 FQNEAQ (reference sequence). The CDR3 DNA follows: TGTGCCAGCAGCTTAGTGCGGGGGAGGAAAAATGAGCAGTTCTTC. The encoded protein is CASSLVRGRKNEQFF.

The chain is built from TRBV7-9 and TRBJ1-4; no clear D gene. Trimming cost V 1 base and J 0 bases, with 6 bases left between them. The germline V gene has CDR1 SEHNR and CDR2 FQNEAQ (reference sequence). The CDR3 extends over 15 amino acids. In nucleotides, the CDR3 is TGTGCCAGCAGCTTAGATCAGACAACTAATGAAAAACTGTTTTTT. Amino acids: CASSLDQTTNEKLFF.

This clone came up a few times. The J gene is TRBJ1-1, the V gene TRBV2; weak D call: TRBD1 (5 bases). CDR1 and CDR2 (germline): SNHLY, FYNNEI. Trimming removed 2 bases from V and 6 bases from J, with 16 bases in between. The CDR3 runs 15 residues. The CDR3, as DNA: TGTGCCAGCAGTGAATTGGGGGTGGGTCGCGCTGAAGCTTTCTTT. Its translation is CASSELGVGRAEAFF.

The chain combines TRBV4-3 with TRBJ2-1; D is unclear. The V and J ends lost 0 bases and 2 bases respectively, with 8 bases between them. From germline, CDR1 is LGHNA and CDR2 YSLEER. The CDR3 is 15 residues long. The CDR3 protein is CASSQERRPYNEQFF. CDR3 nucleotide sequence: TGCGCCAGCAGCCAAGAAAGGCGTCCCTACAATGAGCAGTTCTTC.

The V call is TRBV18, the J call TRBJ1-5; weak D call: TRBD1 (5 bases). CDR3 size: 14 residues. Germline lookup yields CDR1 KGHSH and CDR2 LQKENI. V was pared by 5 bases and J by 5 bases, with 13 bases between. The CDR3 here is CASSTRAQDQPQHF. The CDR3 nucleotides read TGTGCCAGCTCAACCCGGGCACAGGATCAGCCCCAGCATTTT.

Here the CDR3 reads CASSITLLGGRENIQYF. CDR3 in DNA: TGTGCCAGTAGTATAACGCTCCTGGGGGGAAGGGAAAACATTCAGTACTTC. The chain uses TRBV19 and TRBJ2-4; perhaps TRBD2 as D (6 bases). The CDR3 consists of 17 residues. Germline loops: CDR1 LNHDA, CDR2 SQIVND (reference sequence). V shed 2 bases and J shed 5 bases, with 19 bases lying between them. Drawing the rest from reference TRBV19 and TRBJ2-4, the complete variable domain is DGGITQSPKYLFRKEGQNVTLSCEQNLNHDAMYWYRQDPGQGLRLIYYSQIVNDFQKGDIAEGYSVSREKKESFPLTVTSAQKNPTAFYLCASSITLLGGRENIQYFGAGTRLSVL.

A word on this clone: Other DNA sequences in this sample translate to the same CDR3. V and J are TRBV18 and TRBJ1-1; a weak D match, TRBD1 (5 bases). Germline assignment: CDR1 KGHSH and CDR2 LQKENI. Trimming took off 3 bases at V and 6 bases at J, with 11 bases between the two ends. This CDR3 comprises 13 residues. The CDR3: CASSPDRGAEAFF. As DNA, the CDR3 is TGTGCCAGCTCACCGGACCGGGGGGCTGAAGCTTTCTTT.

The chain joins TRBV12-5 to TRBJ2-3; 7 bases are shared with TRBD1. This CDR3 is 17 amino acids long. Germline V gene data show CDR1 as LGHNT and CDR2 as FRNRAP. V shed 1 base, J shed 0 bases, and the junction held 7 bases outside the gene matches. Here the CDR3 reads CASGLGQGPTSTDTQYF. CDR3 coding DNA: TGTGCTAGTGGTTTGGGACAGGGCCCCACTAGCACAGATACGCAGTATTTT.

The rearrangement links TRBV7-2 to TRBJ2-3; TRBD2 matches 8 bases. CDR3 length equals 16 residues. The germline V gene encodes CDR1 SGHTA and CDR2 FQGNSA. V lost 6 bases and J lost 2; bases outside the gene matches: 10. The CDR3, as DNA: TGTGCCAGCAGGTCGAGCGGGAGCGCTCCCACAGATACGCAGTATTTT. It yields the protein CASRSSGSAPTDTQYF. Drawing the rest from reference TRBV7-2 and TRBJ2-3, the complete variable domain is GAGVSQSPSNKVTEKGKDVELRCDPISGHTALYWYRQSLGQGLEFLIYFQGNSAPDKSGLPSDRFSAERTGGSVSTLTIQRTQQEDSAVYLCASRSSGSAPTDTQYFGPGTRLTVL.

Concerning this clone itself: This is likely a read error, given that the CDR3 carries no conserved phenylalanine or tryptophan at its end. The limits of the CDR3 on the DNA are not certain, so only TCRdb's listed CDR3 is given. The chain couples TRBV7-9 to TRBJ2-7. The germline V gene encodes CDR1 SEHNR and CDR2 FQNEAQ (reference sequence). Including both end residues, the CDR3 is 13 amino acids long. CDR3 protein: CASSLDSYSPQSL.

The CDR3 DNA is TGTGCCATCAGTGGCGGCGCTAGCTCCTACAATGAGCAGTTCTTC. It encodes CAISGGASSYNEQFF. This chain joins TRBV10-3 and TRBJ2-1, with D hard to call. The CDR3 runs to 15 residues. Germline V gene lookup returns CDR1 ENHRY and CDR2 SYGVKD. Trimming shortened V by 4 bases and J by 0 bases, and 10 bases separated the two germline ends.

The rearrangement joins TRBV7-2 to TRBJ2-7, with 7 nucleotides matching TRBD2. In germline, CDR1 is SGHTA, CDR2 FQGNSA. J gave up 3 bases and V 4 bases, and 9 bases lay outside the gene matches. This CDR3 contains 15 residues. CDR3 sequence: CASSSQTGGSYEQYF. The CDR3 nucleotides are TGTGCCAGCAGCTCCCAAACGGGCGGGAGCTACGAGCAGTACTTC.

The rearrangement links TRBV28 to TRBJ1-1; D is possibly TRBD1 (6 bases). The CDR3 runs 19 residues. Between the trimmed V and J ends, which lost 1 base and 4 bases, there was a span of 25 bases. Per the germline V gene, CDR1 is MDHEN and CDR2 is SYDVKM. CDR3: CASSLFSGRQTGWSTEAFF. DNA for the CDR3: TGTGCCAGCAGTTTATTCTCGGGTCGACAAACAGGGTGGAGCACTGAAGCTTTCTTT. Supplemented by reference TRBV28 and TRBJ1-1, the full variable domain reads DVKVTQSSRYLVKRTGEKVFLECVQDMDHENMFWYRQDPGLGLRLIYFSYDVKMKEKGDIPEGYSVSREKKERFSLILESASTNQTSMYLCASSLFSGRQTGWSTEAFFGQGTRLTVV.

The V call is TRBV4-2, the J call TRBJ2-2; D is possibly TRBD2 (7 bases). V lost 5 bases and J lost 2, with 18 bases in between. This CDR3 has 17 residues. Germline V gene lookup returns CDR1 LGHNA and CDR2 YNFKEQ. CDR3 residues: CASSKGGVASNTGELFF. CDR3 bases: TGTGCCAGCAGCAAAGGGGGGGTAGCGAGCAACACCGGGGAGCTGTTTTTT.

The chain is built from TRBV6-1 and TRBJ2-3; D remains ambiguous. Germline CDR1 MNHNS, CDR2 SASEGT. V lost 2 bases and J 4 bases, leaving 7 bases between the germline ends. The CDR3 spans 13 residues. CDR3 nucleotides: TGTGCCAGCAGTGAAAATTCTCCAGATACGCAGTATTTT. This encodes CASSENSPDTQYF.

Concerning this clone: The same CDR3 also results from other DNA sequences found in this sample. The V call is TRBV30, the J call TRBJ1-1; 7 bases agree with TRBD1. The germline V gene has CDR1 GTSNPN and CDR2 SVGIG (reference sequence). The CDR3 is made up of 12 amino acids. V shed 5 bases and J 3 bases; nucleotides not matched to a gene: 3. The CDR3 protein is CAWGTGDTEAFF. In DNA form, the CDR3 reads TGTGCCTGGGGTACAGGGGACACTGAAGCTTTCTTT.

The V and J genes are TRBV27 and TRBJ2-2; TRBD1 is a possible D gene (6 bases). V lost 1 base, J lost 7 bases, and 25 bases lay in between. The germline V gene encodes CDR1 MNHEY and CDR2 SMNVEV (reference sequence). The length of the CDR3 is 19 residues. Here the CDR3 DNA reads TGTGCCAGCAGTTTATGGGCTCGCGGACTTGCGCAAGGGGGCGGGGAGCTGTTTTTT. It translates to CASSLWARGLAQGGGELFF.

V usage is TRBV5-1 and J usage is TRBJ2-7; no definite D call. The germline gives CDR1 SGHRS, CDR2 YFSETQ. The CDR3 sequence is 11 residues long. Deletions cut 0 bases from V and 7 bases from J, with 5 bases between. CDR3 DNA: TGCGCCAGCAGCTTGGTGGGTGAGCAGTACTTC. Amino acids: CASSLVGEQYF. The full variable domain, rest sourced from reference TRBV5-1 and TRBJ2-7, is KAGVTQTPRYLIKTRGQQVTLSCSPISGHRSVSWYQQTPGQGLQFLFEYFSETQRNKGNFPGRFSGRQFSNSRSEMNVSTLELGDSALYLCASSLVGEQYFGPGTRLTVT.

The rearrangement uses TRBV5-5 and TRBJ2-7, with 11 bases aligning to TRBD1. V trimming: 2 bases; J trimming: 3 bases; junction bases outside the gene matches: 4. The CDR3 has 15 amino acids. Germline values: CDR1 SGHKS, CDR2 YYEKEE (reference sequence). CDR3 nucleotides: TGTGCCAGCAGCTTCGCCGGGACAGGGGGCTACGAGCAGTACTTC. Its protein is CASSFAGTGGYEQYF.